These T cell receptor beta chains were read from a single sample in a study of blood T cell repertoires in COVID-19. Using immunoSEQ multiplex PCR, the repertoire was profiled, and TCRdb retains in-frame clones only, with some absent. The table has some 330,000 clones, about 92% seen once. Sequenced sample: PBMCs or T cells enriched from blood (not recorded which). These receptors all stem from a woman in her thirties who had recovered from COVID-19. Both conserved end residues are part of each CDR3. The D gene is left open where the match is weak. A row's size may be missing; if present it is once, few, many or a size class.

V	J	size	D	DNA	CDR3
TRBV6-5	TRBJ2-1	NA	TRBD2	TGTGCCAGCAGTTATTATCATGGCGGGAGCCAGTTCTTC	CASSYYHGGSQFF
TRBV3-1/TRBV3-2	TRBJ1-1	NA	TRBD1	TGTGCCAGCAGCACCCGACAGGGTATTTCAGGAGCTTTCTTT	CASSTRQGISGAFF
TRBV10-3	TRBJ2-5	NA	TRBD2	TGTGCCATCAGTCTAGCGGGGGAAGAGACCCAGTACTTC	CAISLAGEETQYF
TRBV6-2/TRBV6-3	TRBJ2-1	NA	TRBD2	TGTGCCAGCAGTTACGGAGCGGGGGGCGACAATGAGCAGTTCTTC	CASSYGAGGDNEQFF
TRBV2	TRBJ2-3	once	TRBD2	TGTGCCAGCAGGGCTACATCGGGGGGTGCAGATACGCAGTATTTT	CASRATSGGADTQYF
TRBV28	TRBJ1-3	NA	NA	TGTGCCAGCAGTTTGTCGGGTTCTGGAAACACCATATATTTT	CASSLSGSGNTIYF
TRBV7-9	TRBJ2-1	NA	TRBD1	TGTGCCAGCAGCTCCCAACGGGACAGGGAATCATATGAGCAGTTCTTC	CASSSQRDRESYEQFF
TRBV28	TRBJ2-6	NA	NA	TGTGCCAGCAGTTTAGGAGGCATTTCTGGGGCCAACGTCCTGACTTTC	CASSLGGISGANVLTF
TRBV5-4	TRBJ1-2	NA	NA	TGTGCCAGCAGCCCGAACAGTAACTATGGCTACACCTTC	CASSPNSNYGYTF
TRBV5-1	TRBJ1-2	NA	NA	TGCGCCAGCAGCTTGGACGGGGTCTATGGCTACACCTTC	CASSLDGVYGYTF
TRBV5-4	TRBJ1-2	few	NA	TGTGCCAGCAGCCCCGGGAGACCATATGGCTACACCTTC	CASSPGRPYGYTF
TRBV10-2	TRBJ2-1	NA	TRBD2	TGCGCCAGCAGATTGGGACTAGCGGGAGGGTATGAGCAGTTCTTC	CASRLGLAGGYEQFF
TRBV12-3/TRBV12-4	TRBJ2-2	NA	NA	TGTGCCGGCCGACAGACGAACACCGGGGAGCTGTTTTTT	CAGRQTNTGELFF
TRBV7-2	TRBJ2-2	NA	NA	TGTGCCAGCAGCTTGAGCGGATTCACCGGGGAGCTGTTTTTT	CASSLSGFTGELFF
TRBV28	TRBJ1-2	few	NA	TGTGCCAGCAGCCCGGGACAAGGCTATGGCTACACCTTC	CASSPGQGYGYTF
TRBV20-1	TRBJ1-2	NA	NA	TGCAGTGCTACGTCCTATGGCTACACCTTC	CSATSYGYTF
TRBV30	TRBJ1-1	NA	TRBD1	TGTGCCTGGAGGGGACAGTCGGTCACTGAAGCTTTCTTT	CAWRGQSVTEAFF
TRBV9	TRBJ1-2	NA	NA	TGTGCCAGCAGCGAAGGGACGGGGGGAAACTATGGCTACACCTTC	CASSEGTGGNYGYTF
TRBV7-3	TRBJ2-5	NA	NA	TGTGCCAGCAGGATGGGGACTTTGTACCAAGAGACCCAGTACTTC	CASRMGTLYQETQYF
TRBV5-4	TRBJ2-7	NA	TRBD2	TGTGCCAGCAGCCAGACCGGACTAGCTAAACGGGAGCAGTACTTC	CASSQTGLAKREQYF
TRBV18	TRBJ2-1	once	NA	TGTGCCAGCTCACCTTCCCGCTCCTACAATGAGCAGTTCTTC	CASSPSRSYNEQFF
TRBV9	TRBJ1-2	few	NA	TGTGCCAGCACTCCTGGGGAGCAACCCTATGGCTACACCTTC	CASTPGEQPYGYTF
TRBV5-5	TRBJ2-1	few	NA	TGTGCCACCGGGGGAGGGGGGCAATCCTACAATGAGCAGTTCTTC	CATGGGGQSYNEQFF
TRBV27	TRBJ2-7	NA	NA	TGTGCCAGCAGTTCTTACAGGCGCTCCTACGAGCAGTACTTC	CASSSYRRSYEQYF
TRBV20-1	TRBJ2-7	once	NA	TGCAGTGCTAGTAGTCAGGGGGGTAGGAGCGAGCAGTACTTC	CSASSQGGRSEQYF
TRBV6-5	TRBJ1-1	NA	NA	TGTGCCAGCAGCGATAGCGGGGGAACTGAAGCTTTCTTT	CASSDSGGTEAFF
TRBV5-8	TRBJ1-2	NA	NA	TGTGCCAGCAGCTTAGACCAGGGTTATGCTAACTATGGCTACACCTTC	CASSLDQGYANYGYTF
TRBV18	TRBJ1-1	NA	NA	TGTGCCAGCTCACACGAACAGTATACACTGCCTCTCTTT	CASSHEQYTLPLF
TRBV6-2/TRBV6-3	TRBJ2-1	once	TRBD2	TGTGCCAGCAGCCGGGACTACTACAATGAGCAGTTCTTC	CASSRDYYNEQFF
TRBV6-6	TRBJ1-4	few	NA	TGTGCCAGCAGCCGACAGGAAAAACTGTTTTTT	CASSRQEKLFF
TRBV11-3	TRBJ2-1	NA	TRBD1	TGTGCCAGCAGCTATAAGGGGGCATATGAGCAGTTCTTC	CASSYKGAYEQFF
TRBV10-3	TRBJ2-1	NA	NA	TGTGCCATCAGCCCGAGTTCCAATGAGCAGTTCTTC	CAISPSSNEQFF
TRBV29-1	TRBJ2-1	NA	TRBD2	TGCAGCGTTGCACCTCGACTAGCCAGGAATGAGCAGTTCTTC	CSVAPRLARNEQFF
TRBV30	TRBJ2-7	NA	TRBD2	TGTGCCTGGAGTGTAACCGGGGGGGTTTACGAGCAGTACTTC	CAWSVTGGVYEQYF
TRBV29-1	TRBJ2-7	NA	TRBD1	TGCAGCGTTTCGACAGGGGGGACTTACGAGCAGTACTTC	CSVSTGGTYEQYF
TRBV5-4	TRBJ2-3	NA	TRBD1	TGTGCCAGCACCTTGACAGGGTTGGTAGATACGCAGTATTTT	CASTLTGLVDTQYF
TRBV13	TRBJ1-1	NA	NA	TGTGCCAGCAGCTCGCAGGTCCTGGGTGAAGCTTTCTTT	CASSSQVLGEAFF
TRBV19	TRBJ2-7	NA	NA	TGTGCCAGTAGTAACAGACAATCCTACGAGCAGTACTTC	CASSNRQSYEQYF
TRBV3-1/TRBV3-2	TRBJ2-1	NA	TRBD2	TGTGCCAGCAGCCAAGCTAGCGGGGTGACGCAGTTCTTC	CASSQASGVTQFF
TRBV14	TRBJ1-2	NA	NA	TGTGCCAGCAGCCAAGACACAGTACGCTACACCTTC	CASSQDTVRYTF
TRBV18	TRBJ1-2	NA	NA	TGTGCCAGCTCAGAGAAGCAGGACGGGACTTTCAATGGCTACACCTTC	CASSEKQDGTFNGYTF
TRBV7-2	TRBJ2-6	NA	NA	TGTGCCAGCAGCTTCCAGGGTGGTGGGGCCAACGTCCTGACTTTC	CASSFQGGGANVLTF
TRBV10-3	TRBJ1-2	NA	NA	TGTGCCATCAGTGAGGGGCAGAATGGCTACACCTTC	CAISEGQNGYTF
TRBV11-3	TRBJ2-3	NA	NA	TGTGCCAGCAGCTTAGACCCTGGCACAGATACGCAGTATTTT	CASSLDPGTDTQYF
TRBV9	TRBJ1-2	NA	NA	TGTGCCAGCAGCGTAAGGGGGACCGGCTACACCTTC	CASSVRGTGYTF
TRBV6-2/TRBV6-3	TRBJ1-5	NA	NA	TGTGCCAGCAGTAGGGACTCGGGGCAGCCCCAGCATTTT	CASSRDSGQPQHF
TRBV27	TRBJ2-7	NA	NA	TGTGCCAGCAGTTCCGCCGACACGAAACCCGAGCAGTACTTC	CASSSADTKPEQYF
TRBV28	TRBJ2-7	NA	NA	TGTGCCAGCAGTATACGTACTTCCCAGTACTTC	CASSIRTSQYF
TRBV28	TRBJ1-1	NA	NA	TGTGCCAGCAGCCCCACTCAGAGGTCTGAAGCTTTCTTT	CASSPTQRSEAFF
TRBV10-2	TRBJ2-7	once	TRBD2	TGCGCCACTAGCGGGAGCCACGAGCAGTACTTC	CATSGSHEQYF